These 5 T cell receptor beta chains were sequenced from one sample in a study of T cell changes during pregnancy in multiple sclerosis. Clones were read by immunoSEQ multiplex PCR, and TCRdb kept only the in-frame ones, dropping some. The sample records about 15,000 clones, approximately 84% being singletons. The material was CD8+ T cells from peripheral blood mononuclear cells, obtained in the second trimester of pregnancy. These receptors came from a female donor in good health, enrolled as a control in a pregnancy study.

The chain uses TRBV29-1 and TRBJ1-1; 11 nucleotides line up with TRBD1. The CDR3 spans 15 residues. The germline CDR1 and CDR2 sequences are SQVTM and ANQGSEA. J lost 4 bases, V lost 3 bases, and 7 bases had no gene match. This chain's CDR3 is CSVDEDRGQSTEAFF. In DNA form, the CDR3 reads TGCAGCGTTGATGAGGACAGGGGGCAGAGCACTGAAGCTTTCTTT.

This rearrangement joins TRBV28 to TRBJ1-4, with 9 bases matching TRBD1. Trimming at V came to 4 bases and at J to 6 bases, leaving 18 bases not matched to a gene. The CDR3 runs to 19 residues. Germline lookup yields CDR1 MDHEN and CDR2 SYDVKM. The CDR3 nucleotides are TGTGCCAGCAGTTCCCGACGGGACAGGGTTAGGGTGTCGGATGAAAAACTGTTTTTT. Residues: CASSSRRDRVRVSDEKLFF.

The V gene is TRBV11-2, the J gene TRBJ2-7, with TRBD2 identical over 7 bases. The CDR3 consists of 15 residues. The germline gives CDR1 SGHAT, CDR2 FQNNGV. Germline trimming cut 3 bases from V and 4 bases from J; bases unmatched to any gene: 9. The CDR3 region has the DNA TGTGCCAGCAGCTTTGGGGAGGGATCCTCGTACGAGCAGTACTTC. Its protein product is CASSFGEGSSYEQYF.

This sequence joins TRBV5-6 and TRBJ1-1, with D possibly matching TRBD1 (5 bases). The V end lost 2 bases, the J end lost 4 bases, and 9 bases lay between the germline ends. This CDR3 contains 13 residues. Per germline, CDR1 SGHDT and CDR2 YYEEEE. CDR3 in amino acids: CASSFGAFTEAFF. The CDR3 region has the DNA TGTGCCAGCAGCTTTGGGGCTTTCACTGAAGCTTTCTTT.

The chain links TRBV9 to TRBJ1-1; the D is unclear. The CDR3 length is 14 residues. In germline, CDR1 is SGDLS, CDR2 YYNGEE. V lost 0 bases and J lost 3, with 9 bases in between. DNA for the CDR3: TGTGCCAGCAGCGTAGCCGTTACAGACACTGAAGCTTTCTTT. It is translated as CASSVAVTDTEAFF.